The clone carrying this T cell receptor (beta chain) was counted once. Its antigen is not known. CDR3 length: 14 amino acids. Per germline, CDR1 MGHDK and CDR2 SYGVNS. The V and J ends lost 0 bases and 6 bases, in that order; junction bases with no gene match: 3. The record originates from a study of immune evolution from preneoplasia to lung adenocarcinoma. General observations from the study: KRAS-mutant nodules had the highest T cell clonality. Later-stage lesions seemingly showed higher T cell density and diversity than normal lung.

Histologic diagnosis was independently verified by two lung pathologists. After pathologic assessment, macro-dissection selected premalignant or tumor cells for extraction. Sequencing was performed with immunoSEQ multiplex PCR; in TCRdb, only in-frame clones are kept and a portion is missing. In the table there are approximately 12,000 clones, 70% to 90% of which are singletons. The specimen was FFPE tissue from an adenomatous hyperplasia lung lesion. The subset is: atypical adenomatous hyperplasia (AAH), lung preneoplasia. The sequence was obtained from a person between 45 and 75 years old with lung adenocarcinoma. The chain joins TRBV25-1 to TRBJ2-3; 7 nucleotides agree with TRBD1. The CDR3 here is CASSEYKGADTQYF. CDR3 coding DNA: TGTGCCAGCAGTGAATATAAGGGGGCCGATACGCAGTATTTT.